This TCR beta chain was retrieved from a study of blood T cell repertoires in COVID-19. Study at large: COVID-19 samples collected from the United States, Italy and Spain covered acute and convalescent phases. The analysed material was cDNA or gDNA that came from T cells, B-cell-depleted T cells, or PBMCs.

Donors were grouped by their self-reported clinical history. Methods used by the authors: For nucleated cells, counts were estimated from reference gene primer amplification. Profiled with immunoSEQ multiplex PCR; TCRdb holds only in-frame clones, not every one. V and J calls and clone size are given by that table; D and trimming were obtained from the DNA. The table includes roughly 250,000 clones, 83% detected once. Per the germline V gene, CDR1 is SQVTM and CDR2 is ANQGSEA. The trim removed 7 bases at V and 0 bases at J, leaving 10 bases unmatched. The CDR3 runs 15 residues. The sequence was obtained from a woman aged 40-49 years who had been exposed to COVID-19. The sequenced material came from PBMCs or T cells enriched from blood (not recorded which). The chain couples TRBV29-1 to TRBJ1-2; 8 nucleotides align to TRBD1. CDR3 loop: CSAQPTGGANYGYTF. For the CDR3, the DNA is TGCAGCGCCCAACCTACAGGGGGGGCTAACTATGGCTACACCTTC.